Following are 14 T cell receptor beta chains from one sample sequenced in a study of response to subunit inactivated influenza vaccine. A single record per CDR3 protein comes from TCRdb applying MiXCR to the RT-PCR reads. Of 500,000 to 600,000 distinct CDR3 sequences listed, roughly 8.2% are singletons. The sample in question was PBMCs from blood, obtained less than 25 months after vaccination. These receptors were collected from a man between 45 and 75 years old who received an inactivated influenza vaccine.

This clonotype was counted only a few times. V usage is TRBV20-1 and J usage is TRBJ2-3, with TRBD2 matching over 8 bases. CDR3 length: 15 amino acids. Germline V lookup: CDR1 DFQATT, CDR2 SNEGSKA (reference sequence). Trimming removed 4 bases from V and 5 bases from J; junction bases left unmatched: 11. The chain's CDR3 is CSAIAGLAGGDTQYF. CDR3 DNA: TGCAGTGCTATAGCCGGACTAGCAGGTGGAGATACGCAGTATTTT.

This chain links TRBV5-1 with TRBJ2-3, with TRBD1 identical over 7 bases. The V and J ends lost 0 bases and 3 bases, in that order; junction bases with no gene match: 4. This CDR3 has 15 amino acids. The germline V gene encodes CDR1 SGHRS and CDR2 YFSETQ. In DNA, the CDR3 is TGCGCCAGCAGCTTGGAGGGGGCACCTACAGATACGCAGTATTTT. Translation: CASSLEGAPTDTQYF. The full variable domain, in which reference TRBV5-1 and TRBJ2-3 provide the parts outside the CDR3, is KAGVTQTPRYLIKTRGQQVTLSCSPISGHRSVSWYQQTPGQGLQFLFEYFSETQRNKGNFPGRFSGRQFSNSRSEMNVSTLELGDSALYLCASSLEGAPTDTQYFGPGTRLTVL.

This clonotype was counted ten times or more. CDR3 in amino acids: CSASPSTDTQYF. In DNA, the CDR3 is TGCAGTGCTAGTCCTAGCACAGATACGCAGTATTTT. The V and J genes are TRBV20-1 and TRBJ2-3, with D unresolved. Trimming removed 3 bases from V and 0 bases from J, with 4 bases in between. The CDR3 has 12 amino acids. CDR1 is DFQATT, CDR2 SNEGSKA, per germline (reference sequence).

This clonotype was found a few times. One junction end disagrees with the germline gene, perhaps due to a read error. The rearrangement joins TRBV20-1 to TRBJ2-3; no clear D gene. The germline V gene has CDR1 DFQATT and CDR2 SNEGSKA (reference sequence). The CDR3 is 15 amino acids. The CDR3 region is CSAGELEDSTDTQYF. The CDR3 DNA is TGCAGTGCTGGAGAATTAGAGGACAGCACAGATACGCAGTATTTT.

J is TRBJ2-7 and V is TRBV30; 8 nucleotides agree with TRBD1. The CDR3 is made up of 13 amino acids. With 2 bases clipped from V and 6 bases from J, the junction kept 6 bases outside the gene matches. In germline, CDR1 is GTSNPN, CDR2 SVGIG (reference sequence). DNA for the CDR3: TGTGCCTGGAGTTTCAGGGGGCCGGGCGAGCAGTACTTC. It translates to CAWSFRGPGEQYF.

This clonotype has a count of ten or more. The CDR3 here is CSAFEGPGANIQYF. In nucleotides, the CDR3 is TGCAGTGCTTTCGAGGGACCAGGGGCGAACATTCAGTACTTC. This rearrangement joins TRBV20-1 to TRBJ2-4, with D possibly matching TRBD1 (6 bases). V lost 5 bases and J 7 bases, leaving 18 bases between the germline ends. The CDR3 runs 14 residues. Per the germline V gene, CDR1 is DFQATT and CDR2 is SNEGSKA (reference sequence).

This clonotype was seen at least ten times. J is TRBJ1-1 and V is TRBV6-1, with D possibly being TRBD1 (5 bases). Trimming took 11 bases from V and 1 from J, leaving 17 bases between them. The CDR3 length is 14 residues. Looked up from germline, CDR1 is MNHNS and CDR2 is SASEGT. The CDR3: CAAMTAWENTEAFF. CDR3 nucleotides: TGTGCCGCGATGACAGCATGGGAGAACACTGAAGCTTTCTTT.

There are a few counts of this clonotype. J is TRBJ1-5 and V is TRBV2; perhaps TRBD1 as D (5 bases). The CDR3 extends over 15 amino acids. Germline V lookup: CDR1 SNHLY, CDR2 FYNNEI. Trimming removed 2 bases at V and 7 bases at J, with 15 bases between. This chain's CDR3 is CASSEWVDIRQPQHF. The CDR3 coding sequence is TGTGCCAGCAGTGAATGGGTGGACATTCGACAGCCCCAGCATTTT.

The chain employs TRBV4-1 and TRBJ1-1; TRBD1 agrees at 7 bases. The CDR3 length is 17 residues. Germline values: CDR1 MGHRA, CDR2 YSYEKL. Trimming at V came to 3 bases and at J to 0 bases, leaving 10 bases not matched to a gene. CDR3 DNA: TGCGCCAGCAGCCATCGAATGGACAGGCGATTGAACACTGAAGCTTTCTTT. This encodes CASSHRMDRRLNTEAFF.

Only a few counts were recorded for this clonotype. The rearrangement links TRBV6-1 to TRBJ1-3; D remains ambiguous. Germline assignment: CDR1 MNHNS and CDR2 SASEGT. V was clipped by 3 bases and J by 0 bases, with 6 bases between them. This CDR3 has 14 residues. CDR3 region: CASSDIGSGNTIYF. CDR3 nucleotides: TGTGCCAGCAGTGACATCGGCTCTGGAAACACCATATATTTT.

This clonotype has a handful of counts. V usage is TRBV10-3 and J usage is TRBJ2-2, with D unclear. V lost 2 bases and J 1 base, leaving 5 bases between the germline ends. The germline V gene has CDR1 ENHRY and CDR2 SYGVKD. This CDR3 has 14 amino acids. CDR3 region: CAISELENTGELFF. In nucleotides, the CDR3 is TGTGCCATCAGTGAGCTTGAGAACACCGGGGAGCTGTTTTTT.

This chain joins TRBV30 and TRBJ2-5; D gene unclear. The V end lost 0 bases, the J end lost 4 bases, and 9 bases lay between the germline ends. The germline V gene has CDR1 GTSNPN and CDR2 SVGIG (reference sequence). The length of the CDR3 is 13 residues. CDR3 bases: TGTGCCTGGAGTGTACACCAAGGAGAGACCCAGTACTTC. Residues: CAWSVHQGETQYF.

This clonotype has just a few counts. The chain uses TRBV24-1 and TRBJ2-1; D is unclear. The CDR3 length is 11 residues. Per germline, CDR1 KGHDR and CDR2 SFDVKD. V was cut by 6 bases and J by 8 bases, with 7 bases left in between. CDR3 sequence: CATSLGYEQFF. DNA for the CDR3: TGTGCCACCAGTCTGGGCTATGAGCAGTTCTTC.

This clonotype was recorded many times. The chain links TRBV7-2 to TRBJ2-5; 9 bases fit TRBD2. This CDR3 region has 17 residues. V was pared by 5 bases and J by 3 bases, with 13 bases of the junction left unmatched. Looked up from germline, CDR1 is SGHTA and CDR2 is FQGNSA. The CDR3 loop is CASSLKLGLATKETQYF. The DNA for the CDR3 is TGTGCCAGCAGCCTGAAACTGGGACTAGCAACGAAAGAGACCCAGTACTTC.